Below, 20 T cell receptor beta chains from the same sample are listed, as sequenced in a study of shared clonotypes between healthy human individuals. TCRdb keeps only in-frame clones here, not all; method: immunoSEQ multiplex PCR. The profile shows 2 million to 2.5 million clones, approximately 93% of them singletons. The sequenced sample consisted of naive CD4+ T cells from PBMCs. Specified subset: CD45RA+ positively selected. Receptors originate from a man younger than 35 in good health. Some clones in this sample may be carry-over from other donors' samples.

The chain uses TRBV2 and TRBJ2-3; the D gene is possibly TRBD2 (6 bases). The CDR3 contains 16 residues. Germline assignment: CDR1 SNHLY and CDR2 FYNNEI. Trimming removed 6 bases at V and 0 bases at J, with 16 bases between. In nucleotides, the CDR3 is TGTGCCAGCAGGGGACTTTTTGCGGGAAGCACAGATACGCAGTATTTT. Translating it yields CASRGLFAGSTDTQYF.

In its sample, this clone was seen once. The chain joins TRBV5-5 to TRBJ1-1; 7 bases align to TRBD1. CDR1 and CDR2 (germline): SGHKS, YYEKEE (reference sequence). The J segment lost 9 bases and the V segment lost 4 bases, leaving 9 bases of the junction unmatched. The CDR3 has 13 amino acids. CDR3: CASSQTGDSKAFF. The CDR3 bases are TGTGCCAGCAGCCAAACAGGGGACTCAAAAGCTTTCTTT.

Concerning this clone: This CDR3 is also generated by other DNA sequences in the sample. This chain joins TRBV18 and TRBJ2-1; perhaps TRBD2 as D (6 bases). V dropped 3 bases and J dropped 3 bases, with 12 bases sitting between them. The CDR3 runs 15 residues. Germline loops: CDR1 KGHSH, CDR2 LQKENI. The CDR3 DNA sequence: TGTGCCAGCTCACCGGGTACTAGCAGCTACAATGAGCAGTTCTTC. Protein product: CASSPGTSSYNEQFF.

The chain employs TRBV7-8 and TRBJ1-1, with D unresolved. Trimming left V 3 bases short and J 3 bases short, with 14 bases between. Looked up from germline, CDR1 is SGHVS and CDR2 is FQNEAQ. CDR3 length: 15 amino acids. The CDR3 nucleotides read TGTGCCAGCAGCTTGGAATCGGCCTCCTACACTGAAGCTTTCTTT. Residues: CASSLESASYTEAFF.

The chain links TRBV7-3 to TRBJ2-5; 7 nucleotides match TRBD1. After removal of 2 bases from V and 1 base from J, the junction contained 7 bases not matched to a gene. Germline CDR1 is SGHTA and CDR2 is FQGTGA. The CDR3 runs 16 residues. This CDR3 is CASSLSRRTGQETQYF. The CDR3 nucleotides are TGTGCCAGCAGCTTATCACGGAGGACAGGCCAAGAGACCCAGTACTTC.

As for this clone: Other DNA sequences in this specimen translate into the identical CDR3. J is TRBJ2-5 and V is TRBV7-9; no definite D call. This CDR3 has 11 residues. The V gene's germline CDR1 is SEHNR and CDR2 FQNEAQ (reference sequence). The ends were cut back, 4 bases at V and 3 bases at J, with 3 bases in the middle. CDR3 sequence: CASSSEETQYF. Here the CDR3 DNA reads TGTGCCAGCAGCTCGGAAGAGACCCAGTACTTC.

This clone occurred once. This chain uses TRBV7-2 with TRBJ2-7; D not certain. Germline CDR1 and CDR2: SGHTA and FQGNSA. CDR3 length: 13 amino acids. Between the trimmed V and J ends, which lost 5 bases and 5 bases, there was a span of 13 bases. The CDR3: CASSPHIYDEQYF. CDR3 sequence (DNA): TGTGCCAGCAGCCCACATATCTACGACGAGCAGTACTTC.

CDR3 loop: CASRGGPNTEAFF. CDR3 DNA: TGTGCCAGCAGAGGGGGGCCGAACACTGAAGCTTTCTTT. J is TRBJ1-1 and V is TRBV6-6; weak D call: TRBD1 (6 bases). Trimming took off 6 bases at V and 1 base at J, with 9 bases between the two ends. The CDR3 sequence is 13 residues long. Germline CDR1 MNHNY, CDR2 SVGAGI (reference sequence).

This clone came up a few times. This specimen includes other DNA sequences encoding the same CDR3. V is TRBV2 and J is TRBJ1-5; unclear D gene. The CDR3 totals 12 residues. With 2 bases removed from V and 5 bases from J, the gap between germline ends came to 4 bases. The germline V gene has CDR1 SNHLY and CDR2 FYNNEI. This chain's CDR3 is CASSESDQPQHF. CDR3 nucleotide sequence: TGTGCCAGCAGTGAATCCGATCAGCCCCAGCATTTT. Supplemented by reference TRBV2 and TRBJ1-5, the full variable domain reads EPEVTQTPSHQVTQMGQEVILRCVPISNHLYFYWYRQILGQKVEFLVSFYNNEISEKSEIFDDQFSVERPDGSNFTLKIRSTKLEDSAMYFCASSESDQPQHFGDGTRLSIL.

The gene calls are TRBV2 and TRBJ2-6; 11 bases line up with TRBD1. The V and J ends lost 3 bases and 2 bases, in that order; junction bases with no gene match: 0. The CDR3 has 16 amino acids. The germline V gene encodes CDR1 SNHLY and CDR2 FYNNEI. Here the CDR3 reads CASSEGQGAGANVLTF. DNA of the CDR3: TGTGCCAGCAGTGAGGGACAGGGGGCTGGGGCCAACGTCCTGACTTTC. Variable domain in full (rest from reference TRBV2 and TRBJ2-6): EPEVTQTPSHQVTQMGQEVILRCVPISNHLYFYWYRQILGQKVEFLVSFYNNEISEKSEIFDDQFSVERPDGSNFTLKIRSTKLEDSAMYFCASSEGQGAGANVLTFGAGSRLTVL.

Remarks on this clone: In the same sample, other DNA sequences code for this CDR3. The rearrangement uses TRBV4-1 and TRBJ2-7, with 11 bases aligning to TRBD2. Losses at the gene ends were 1 base for V and 7 bases for J; bases not matched to a gene: 6. CDR3 length: 15 residues. CDR1 and CDR2 from the germline V gene are MGHRA and YSYEKL. The chain's CDR3 is CASSQGLAGRGEQYF. CDR3 in DNA: TGCGCCAGCAGCCAAGGACTAGCGGGACGAGGGGAGCAGTACTTC.

The chain recombines TRBV14 with TRBJ1-1; D not resolved. CDR1 is SGHDN and CDR2 is FVKESK in the germline V gene. The CDR3 length is 13 residues. V was shortened by 4 bases and J by 6 bases, with 12 bases between the two germline ends. The CDR3 sequence: CASSLVGVSEAFF. The DNA for the CDR3 is TGTGCCAGCAGCCTGGTTGGGGTCTCTGAAGCTTTCTTT.

V usage is TRBV12-5 and J usage is TRBJ2-2; 7 bases are a match to TRBD2. J was trimmed by 7 bases and V by 2 bases; bases with no gene match: 1. Germline V gene sequence: CDR1 LGHNT, CDR2 FRNRAP. The CDR3 sequence is 13 residues long. The CDR3 DNA is TGTGCTAGTGGTTTGCGGGAGGACGGGGAGCTGTTTTTT. Its translation is CASGLREDGELFF.

As concerns this clone: This same CDR3 is encoded by further DNA sequences in the sample. The gene calls are TRBV6-5 and TRBJ2-7; a possible D gene is TRBD1 (6 bases). The V and J ends lost 5 bases and 0 bases respectively, with 8 bases between them. Germline V gene sequence: CDR1 MNHEY, CDR2 SVGAGI. This CDR3 has 13 amino acids. CDR3 region: CASSRTVSYEQYF. The CDR3 nucleotides are TGTGCCAGCAGTCGGACAGTCTCCTACGAGCAGTACTTC.

This chain uses TRBV2 with TRBJ1-1; D is uncertain. CDR1 and CDR2 (germline): SNHLY, FYNNEI. The CDR3 spans 12 residues. Trimming took off 6 bases at V and 6 bases at J, with 11 bases between the two ends. The CDR3 nucleotides read TGTGCCAGCAGCATCGGTCGGTCTGAAGCTTTCTTT. Translating gives CASSIGRSEAFF.

The gene calls are TRBV19 and TRBJ2-3; D is ambiguous. Trimming stripped 5 bases from V and 0 bases from J, with 3 bases between. This CDR3 spans 12 amino acids. Germline assignment: CDR1 LNHDA and CDR2 SQIVND (reference sequence). CDR3 protein: CASSVSTDTQYF. The CDR3 DNA is TGTGCCAGTAGTGTCAGCACAGATACGCAGTATTTT.

This clone has just a few counts. As DNA, the CDR3 is TGTGCCAGCAGTTCAGATACGCAGTATTTT. This codes for CASSSDTQYF. The rearrangement links TRBV27 to TRBJ2-3; D gene uncertain. This CDR3 spans 10 amino acids. Germline V gene data show CDR1 as MNHEY and CDR2 as SMNVEV (reference sequence). The V and J ends lost 4 bases and 4 bases respectively, with 0 bases between them.

This rearrangement joins TRBV7-9 to TRBJ2-2; D is unclear. The CDR3 extends over 15 amino acids. V shed 1 base and J shed 2 bases, with 8 bases lying between them. Germline V gene lookup returns CDR1 SEHNR and CDR2 FQNEAQ (reference sequence). The CDR3 DNA follows: TGTGCCAGCAGCTTAGGTGCAGGTAACACCGGGGAGCTGTTTTTT. The encoded protein is CASSLGAGNTGELFF.

The chain carries TRBV11-2 and TRBJ2-7; the match to TRBD1 covers 8 bases. Germline CDR1 and CDR2: SGHAT and FQNNGV. Trimming took 5 bases from V and 6 from J; bases not matched to a gene: 3. The CDR3 spans 12 residues. CDR3 amino acids: CASSLTGGEQYF. In DNA, the CDR3 is TGTGCCAGCAGCCTAACAGGGGGCGAGCAGTACTTC.

The V gene is TRBV30, the J gene TRBJ1-6; 9 nucleotides match TRBD1. V gave up 1 base and J gave up 7 bases; unmatched junction bases: 2. Germline CDR1 and CDR2: GTSNPN and SVGIG (reference sequence). The CDR3 is made up of 14 amino acids. CDR3 bases: TGTGCCTGGAGTGGGGGACAGGGAAATTCACCCCTCCACTTT. Translating gives CAWSGGQGNSPLHF.